Following are 27 T cell receptor beta chains from one sample sequenced in a study of spatial heterogeneity in lung cancer. Described time point: sample taken at primary tumor resection. Study conclusions and caveats: Higher tumor mutation counts went along with higher counts of expanded intratumoral alpha and beta TCRs.

The antigens these receptors bind are not known. TCRdb called the 5' RACE reads again in MiXCR, with one record for every CDR3 protein. The sample contains roughly 3,800 distinct CDR3 sequences, roughly 4.8% of which appear only once. The sequenced sample was lung tumor tissue, obtained at surgery. Every receptor here comes from a female donor with early-stage non-small cell lung cancer.

This clonotype was counted many times. This chain joins TRBV28 and TRBJ2-7; TRBD1 matches 9 bases. V dropped 6 bases and J dropped 6; count of bases not matched to a gene: 15. There are 16 residues in the CDR3. Germline-derived CDR1 and CDR2 are MDHEN and SYDVKM. The CDR3 sequence is CASRNPVGQGTSEQYF. The CDR3 coding sequence is TGTGCCAGCAGAAACCCCGTTGGACAGGGGACGTCCGAGCAGTACTTC.

This clonotype is categorized as medium-sized. This chain joins TRBV6-6 and TRBJ1-1; the match to TRBD1 covers 7 bases. The V and J ends lost 2 bases and 11 bases, in that order; junction bases with no gene match: 11. The CDR3 has 14 amino acids. Looked up from germline, CDR1 is MNHNY and CDR2 is SVGAGI (reference sequence). In DNA, the CDR3 is TGTGCCAGCAGTTACGCGATGACAGGGAACGGCGCTTTCTTT. Protein product: CASSYAMTGNGAFF.

This clonotype was observed many times. The V call is TRBV20-1, the J call TRBJ1-1; no firm D call. The CDR3 covers 15 residues. The ends were cut back, 6 bases at V and 6 bases at J, with 23 bases in the middle. Germline loops: CDR1 DFQATT, CDR2 SNEGSKA (reference sequence). The CDR3 DNA is TGCAGTGCCCACTGGGCAAAGTGGTCTGACGCTGAAGCTTTCTTT. Amino acid sequence: CSAHWAKWSDAEAFF.

This clonotype has just a few counts. V is TRBV28 and J is TRBJ2-5; 7 bases align to TRBD1. V was clipped by 5 bases and J by 5 bases; unmatched bases: 11. The germline CDR1 and CDR2 sequences are MDHEN and SYDVKM. The CDR3 has 15 amino acids. The chain's CDR3 is CASSPPDRPGETQYF. CDR3 nucleotide sequence: TGTGCCAGCAGTCCCCCGGACAGGCCGGGGGAGACCCAGTACTTC.

By sample fraction, this clonotype is medium-sized (0.01 to 0.1%). The rearrangement joins TRBV7-3 to TRBJ2-3; 9 positions agree with TRBD2. Germline trimming cut 6 bases from V and 3 bases from J; bases unmatched to any gene: 7. CDR1 is SGHTA and CDR2 is FQGTGA in the germline V gene. The CDR3 totals 15 residues. The CDR3 DNA reads as TGTGCCAGCAGTTACTTTAGCGGGAGAACAGATACGCAGTATTTT. This translates into CASSYFSGRTDTQYF.

This clonotype is categorized as medium-sized. This rearrangement joins TRBV12-3 or TRBV12-4 to TRBJ1-5; no definite D call. The V end lost 3 bases, the J end lost 0 bases, and 9 bases lay between the germline ends. This CDR3 region has 15 residues. The CDR3 here is CASSLRRYSNQPQHF. In DNA form, the CDR3 reads TGTGCCAGCAGTTTGAGACGCTATAGCAATCAGCCCCAGCATTTT.

As to this clonotype: In this CDR3 the conserved last residue, phenylalanine or tryptophan, is missing, so a read error is likely. The chain couples TRBV28 to TRBJ2-1; 12 bases match TRBD1. Germline CDR1 reads MDHEN; CDR2 reads SYDVKM. The CDR3 spans 14 residues. The DNA of the CDR3 is TGTGCCAACAGTCCCGGGACAGGGGGCATTGAGCAGTTCCTC. Protein product: CANSPGTGGIEQFL.

This clonotype was observed a few times. The V gene is TRBV28, the J gene TRBJ2-1; 13 bases fit TRBD2. V trimming: 4 bases; J trimming: 1 base; junction bases outside the gene matches: 10. The CDR3 totals 19 residues. The germline CDR1 and CDR2 sequences are MDHEN and SYDVKM. CDR3 coding DNA: TGTGCCAGCAGTTCCGGACTAGCGGGAGTCCCCAGGTCCTACAATGAGCAGTTCTTC. It translates to CASSSGLAGVPRSYNEQFF.

Judged by abundance, this clonotype is medium-sized. The chain uses TRBV6-2 or TRBV6-3 and TRBJ2-5; D remains unclear. This CDR3 has 12 amino acids. Trimming left V 2 bases short and J 10 bases short, with 11 bases between. In germline, CDR1 is MNHEY, CDR2 SVGEGT. The CDR3 bases are TGTGCCAGCAGTTACGGTAGAGATGACCAGTACTTC. As protein: CASSYGRDDQYF.

This clonotype ranks as medium-sized. The V gene is TRBV4-1, the J gene TRBJ2-1; perhaps TRBD2 as D (5 bases). V lost 4 bases and J 4 bases, leaving 14 bases between the germline ends. The CDR3 is made up of 15 amino acids. Germline V gives CDR1 MGHRA, CDR2 YSYEKL. The CDR3 spells CASSLEDEGYNEQFF. CDR3 nucleotide sequence: TGCGCCAGCAGCCTGGAGGACGAGGGTTACAATGAGCAGTTCTTC.

This clonotype is medium-sized (0.01 to 0.1%). J is TRBJ1-1 and V is TRBV20-1; 9 bases agree with TRBD1. The CDR3 loop spans 13 amino acids. The V segment lost 5 bases and the J segment 0 bases; nucleotides outside the gene matches: 1. Germline CDR1 and CDR2: DFQATT and SNEGSKA (reference sequence). The CDR3 nucleotides read TGCAGTGCTGGACAGGGGCTGAACACTGAAGCTTTCTTT. Residues: CSAGQGLNTEAFF.

This clonotype has at least ten counts. The rearrangement joins TRBV29-1 to TRBJ1-1; 7 nucleotides line up with TRBD1. The trim removed 3 bases at V and 1 base at J, leaving 2 bases unmatched. The CDR3 consists of 13 residues. Germline V lookup: CDR1 SQVTM, CDR2 ANQGSEA. CDR3 DNA: TGCAGCGTTGAGGACAGGTGGAACACTGAAGCTTTCTTT. Protein: CSVEDRWNTEAFF.

Judged by abundance, this clonotype is medium-sized (0.01 to 0.1%). The V gene is TRBV10-2, the J gene TRBJ2-1; D might be TRBD1 (5 bases). V was pared by 7 bases and J by 6 bases, with 13 bases between. Per the germline V gene, CDR1 is WSHSY and CDR2 is SAAADI. CDR3 length: 13 residues. The CDR3 protein is CASIDQGSNEQFF. For the CDR3, the DNA is TGCGCCAGCATTGACCAGGGCTCCAATGAGCAGTTCTTC.

This clonotype is judged medium-sized. The rearrangement joins TRBV6-5 to TRBJ2-3; TRBD1 matches 7 bases. Germline V gene data show CDR1 as MNHEY and CDR2 as SVGAGI. V lost 7 bases to trimming and J lost 2 bases; unmatched junction nucleotides: 9. The CDR3 has 15 amino acids. CDR3 residues: CASMRQGQYTDTQYF. Here the CDR3 DNA reads TGTGCCAGCATGCGACAGGGACAGTACACAGATACGCAGTATTTT.

This clonotype was counted at least ten times. The genes are TRBV10-3 and TRBJ1-1, with unresolved D. Germline V gene sequence: CDR1 ENHRY, CDR2 SYGVKD. V lost 6 bases to trimming and J lost 2 bases, with 13 bases between them. The CDR3 runs to 14 residues. DNA of the CDR3: TGTGCCATCAGGCCCTGGACGGACAACACTGAAGCTTTCTTT. It translates to CAIRPWTDNTEAFF.

This clonotype is medium-sized. This rearrangement joins TRBV12-3 or TRBV12-4 to TRBJ2-1; tentatively, D is TRBD2 (7 bases). V gave up 4 bases and J gave up 5 bases, with 21 bases separating them. This CDR3 spans 17 amino acids. The CDR3 region has the DNA TGTGCCAGCAGTTCTGAGCTAGGGGGGGCGAGAAACAATGAGCAGTTCTTC. Translating gives CASSSELGGARNNEQFF.

The chain couples TRBV7-3 to TRBJ1-1; D perhaps matches TRBD1 (6 bases). Germline CDR1 SGHTA, CDR2 FQGTGA. This CDR3 spans 13 amino acids. V dropped 4 bases and J dropped 1 base, with 7 bases sitting between them. As DNA, the CDR3 is TGTGCCAGCAGCTCGACAGGGAACACTGAAGCTTTCTTT. The encoded protein is CASSSTGNTEAFF.

At least ten counts were recorded for this clonotype. The chain is built from TRBV5-1 and TRBJ1-2; 12 bases fit TRBD1. Germline CDR1 is SGHRS and CDR2 is YFSETQ. After removal of 4 bases from V and 5 bases from J, the junction contained 6 bases not matched to a gene. This CDR3 has 15 amino acids. The CDR3 sequence is CASSPGTGGVYGYTF. DNA of the CDR3: TGCGCCAGCAGCCCTGGGACAGGGGGCGTTTATGGCTACACCTTC.

This clonotype appeared a few times. The V and J genes are TRBV7-6 and TRBJ2-7, with 7 bases identical to TRBD2. Trimming at V came to 1 base and at J to 3 bases, leaving 6 bases not matched to a gene. From germline, CDR1 is SGHVS and CDR2 FNYEAQ. The CDR3 length is 15 residues. This CDR3 is CASSLESGGLYEQYF. CDR3 DNA sequence: TGTGCCAGCAGCTTAGAGTCGGGAGGTCTCTACGAGCAGTACTTC.

The sample holds a few counts of this clonotype. V usage is TRBV6-1 and J usage is TRBJ1-3; D is perhaps TRBD1 (6 bases). The V gene lost 8 bases and the J gene lost 4 bases, with 15 bases spanning the gap. The CDR3 consists of 14 residues. In germline, CDR1 is MNHNS, CDR2 SASEGT. CDR3 DNA sequence: TGTGCCAGCTGGGGGCCACCCACGGGAAACACCATATATTTT. This codes for CASWGPPTGNTIYF.

In its sample, this clonotype is large. This sequence joins TRBV6-6 and TRBJ1-5, with TRBD1 matching 11 bases. Losses at the gene ends were 7 bases for V and 7 bases for J; bases not matched to a gene: 12. The CDR3 is 16 residues long. Germline CDR1 MNHNY, CDR2 SVGAGI (reference sequence). The CDR3 is CASIDRDRGIGQPQHF. The CDR3 DNA reads as TGTGCCAGCATCGACAGGGACAGGGGGATTGGACAGCCCCAGCATTTT.

The sample holds a few counts of this clonotype. The DNA for the CDR3 is TGCGCCAGCAGCTTGGGACAGGGGCGGGGAGAGACCCAGTACTTC. It translates to CASSLGQGRGETQYF. The V and J genes are TRBV5-1 and TRBJ2-5; 8 nucleotides align to TRBD1. The junction had 5 bases not matched to a gene; V was cut back by 0 bases and J by 4 bases. Germline lookup yields CDR1 SGHRS and CDR2 YFSETQ. The CDR3 loop spans 15 amino acids.

This clonotype has ten or more counts. The chain recombines TRBV5-1 with TRBJ2-2, with D maybe TRBD1 (6 bases). Per germline, CDR1 SGHRS and CDR2 YFSETQ. V was shortened by 4 bases and J by 1 base, with 11 bases between the two germline ends. CDR3 length: 15 amino acids. This CDR3 reads CASSSTGMNTGELFF. CDR3 nucleotide sequence: TGCGCCAGCAGCAGTACAGGGATGAACACCGGGGAGCTGTTTTTT.

This clonotype came up many times. The chain combines TRBV12-3 or TRBV12-4 with TRBJ1-5; 9 bases agree with TRBD1. The CDR3 covers 15 residues. The ends lost 6 bases at V and 3 bases at J; junction bases unmatched: 6. The CDR3 region is CASRSGTGYNQPQHF. The CDR3, as DNA: TGTGCCAGCAGAAGCGGGACAGGGTACAATCAGCCCCAGCATTTT.

This clonotype was seen only a few times. The V call is TRBV24-1, the J call TRBJ2-2; D gene ambiguous. This CDR3 has 14 residues. V lost 5 bases and J lost 6, with 12 bases in between. Germline CDR1 reads KGHDR; CDR2 reads SFDVKD. In nucleotides, the CDR3 is TGTGCCACCAGTGCCTCGGTGGGGTCCGGGGAGCTGTTTTTT. Translated: CATSASVGSGELFF.

By share, this clonotype counts as medium-sized. The chain carries TRBV28 and TRBJ2-7, with 8 positions matching TRBD1. This CDR3 is 14 amino acids long. The germline gives CDR1 MDHEN, CDR2 SYDVKM. Losses at the gene ends were 2 bases for V and 6 bases for J; bases not matched to a gene: 6. DNA for the CDR3: TGTGCCAGCAGTTTAGATCAGGGGGCCGGCGAGCAGTACGTC. Encoded protein: CASSLDQGAGEQYV.

The rearrangement uses TRBV7-2 and TRBJ2-2; tentatively, D is TRBD1 (7 bases). Trimming shortened V by 5 bases and J by 7 bases, and 11 bases separated the two germline ends. Germline loops: CDR1 SGHTA, CDR2 FQGNSA. The CDR3 sequence is 13 residues long. The CDR3 DNA reads TGTGCCAGCAGCAGGAGGGGGCACGGGGAGCTGTTTTTT. Its translation: CASSRRGHGELFF.